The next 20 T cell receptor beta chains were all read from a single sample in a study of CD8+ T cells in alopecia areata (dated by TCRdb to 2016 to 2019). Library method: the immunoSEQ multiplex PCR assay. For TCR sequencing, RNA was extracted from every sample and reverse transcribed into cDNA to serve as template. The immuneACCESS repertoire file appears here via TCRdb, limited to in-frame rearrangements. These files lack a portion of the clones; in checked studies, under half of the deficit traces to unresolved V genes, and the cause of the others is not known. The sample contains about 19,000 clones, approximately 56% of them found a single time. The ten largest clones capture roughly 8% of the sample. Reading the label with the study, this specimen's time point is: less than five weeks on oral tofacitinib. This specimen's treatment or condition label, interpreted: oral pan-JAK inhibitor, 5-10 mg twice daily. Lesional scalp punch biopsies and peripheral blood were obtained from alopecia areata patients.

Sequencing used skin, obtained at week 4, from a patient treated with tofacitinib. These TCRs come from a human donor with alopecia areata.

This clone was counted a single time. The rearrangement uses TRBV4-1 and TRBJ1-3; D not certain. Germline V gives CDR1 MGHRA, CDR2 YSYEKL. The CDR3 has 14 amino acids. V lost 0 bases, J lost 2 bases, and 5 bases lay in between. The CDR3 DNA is TGCGCCAGCAGCCAAGATCACCCTGGAAACACCATATATTTT. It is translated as CASSQDHPGNTIYF.

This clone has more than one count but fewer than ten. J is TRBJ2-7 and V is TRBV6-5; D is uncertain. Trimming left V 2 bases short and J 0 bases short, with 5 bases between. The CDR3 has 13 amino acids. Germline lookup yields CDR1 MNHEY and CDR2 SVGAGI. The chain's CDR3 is CASSYGISYEQYF. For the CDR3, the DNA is TGTGCCAGCAGTTACGGCATCTCCTACGAGCAGTACTTC.

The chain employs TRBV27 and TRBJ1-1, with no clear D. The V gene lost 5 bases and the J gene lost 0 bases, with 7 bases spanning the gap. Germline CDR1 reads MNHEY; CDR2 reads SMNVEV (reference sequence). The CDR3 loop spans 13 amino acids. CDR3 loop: CASSARLNTEAFF. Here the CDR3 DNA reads TGTGCCAGCAGTGCTCGTTTGAACACTGAAGCTTTCTTT.

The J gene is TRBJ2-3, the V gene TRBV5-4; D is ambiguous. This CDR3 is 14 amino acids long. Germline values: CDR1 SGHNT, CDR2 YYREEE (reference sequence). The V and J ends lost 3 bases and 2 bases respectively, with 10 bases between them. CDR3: CASSYDSLTDTQYF. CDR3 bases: TGTGCCAGCAGCTATGACTCTCTCACAGATACGCAGTATTTT.

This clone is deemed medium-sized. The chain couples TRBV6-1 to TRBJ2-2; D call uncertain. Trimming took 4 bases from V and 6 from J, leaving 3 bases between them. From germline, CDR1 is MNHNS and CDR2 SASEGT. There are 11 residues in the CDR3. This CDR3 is CASSAPGELFF. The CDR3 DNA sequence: TGTGCCAGCAGTGCGCCCGGGGAGCTGTTTTTT.

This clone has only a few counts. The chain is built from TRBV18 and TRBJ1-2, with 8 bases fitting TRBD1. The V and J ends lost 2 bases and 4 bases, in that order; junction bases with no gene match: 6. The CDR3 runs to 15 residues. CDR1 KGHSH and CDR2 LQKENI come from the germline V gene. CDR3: CASSPTGQESYGYTF. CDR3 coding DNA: TGTGCCAGCTCACCAACGGGACAGGAGAGCTATGGCTACACCTTC. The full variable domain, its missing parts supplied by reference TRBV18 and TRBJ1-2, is NAGVMQNPRHLVRRRGQEARLRCSPMKGHSHVYWYRQLPEEGLKFMVYLQKENIIDESGMPKERFSAEFPKEGPSILRIQQVVRGDSAAYFCASSPTGQESYGYTFGSGTRLTVV.

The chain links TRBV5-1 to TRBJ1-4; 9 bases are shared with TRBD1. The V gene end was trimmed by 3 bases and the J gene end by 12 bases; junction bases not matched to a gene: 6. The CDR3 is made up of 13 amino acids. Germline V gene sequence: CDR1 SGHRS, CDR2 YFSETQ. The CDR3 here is CASSWNGDRELFF. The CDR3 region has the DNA TGCGCCAGCAGCTGGAACGGGGACAGGGAACTGTTTTTT.

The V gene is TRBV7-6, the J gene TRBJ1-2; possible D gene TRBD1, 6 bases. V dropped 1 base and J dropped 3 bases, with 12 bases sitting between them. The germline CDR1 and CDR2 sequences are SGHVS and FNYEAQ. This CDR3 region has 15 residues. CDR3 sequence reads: CASSLGSGADYGYTF. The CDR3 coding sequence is TGTGCCAGCAGCTTAGGCTCGGGGGCGGACTATGGCTACACCTTC.

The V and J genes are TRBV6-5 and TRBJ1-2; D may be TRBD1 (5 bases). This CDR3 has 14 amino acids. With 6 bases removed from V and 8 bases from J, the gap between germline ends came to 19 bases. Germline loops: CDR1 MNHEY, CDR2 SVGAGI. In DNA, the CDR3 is TGTGCCAGCAGCCCCTCCGGGGGTCTCTTAGGCTACACCTTC. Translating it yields CASSPSGGLLGYTF.

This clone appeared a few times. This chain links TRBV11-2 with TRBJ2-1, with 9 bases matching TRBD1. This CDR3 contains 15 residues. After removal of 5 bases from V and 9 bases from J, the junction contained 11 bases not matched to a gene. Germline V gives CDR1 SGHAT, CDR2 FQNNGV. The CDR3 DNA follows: TGTGCCAGCAGCGCCGGACAGGGGAGGTGGGTTGAGCAGTTCTTC. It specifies CASSAGQGRWVEQFF.

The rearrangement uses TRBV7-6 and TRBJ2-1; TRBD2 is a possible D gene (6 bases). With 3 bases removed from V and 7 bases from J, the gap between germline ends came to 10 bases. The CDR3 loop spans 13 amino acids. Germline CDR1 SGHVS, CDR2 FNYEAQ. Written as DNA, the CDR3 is TGTGCCAGCAGCTTTGGAGGGAAAAATGAGCAGTTCTTC. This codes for CASSFGGKNEQFF.

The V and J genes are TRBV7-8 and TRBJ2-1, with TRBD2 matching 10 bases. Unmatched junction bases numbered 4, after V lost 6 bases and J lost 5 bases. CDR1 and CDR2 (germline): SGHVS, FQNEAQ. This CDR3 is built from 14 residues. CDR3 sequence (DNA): TGTGCCAGCAGATCTAGCGGGGGACACAATGAGCAGTTCTTC. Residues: CASRSSGGHNEQFF.

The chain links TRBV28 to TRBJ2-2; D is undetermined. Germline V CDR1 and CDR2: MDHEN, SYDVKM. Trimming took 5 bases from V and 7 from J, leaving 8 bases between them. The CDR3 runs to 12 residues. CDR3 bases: TGTGCCAGCAGTCCGGCTCGCGGGGAGCTGTTTTTT. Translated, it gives CASSPARGELFF.

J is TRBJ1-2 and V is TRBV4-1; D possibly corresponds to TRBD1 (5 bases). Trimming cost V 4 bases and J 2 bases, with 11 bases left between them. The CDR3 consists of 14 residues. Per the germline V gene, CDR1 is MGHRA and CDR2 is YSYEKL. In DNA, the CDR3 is TGCGCCAGCAGCCTCATACAGGCGAACTATGGCTACACCTTC. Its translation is CASSLIQANYGYTF.

CDR3 loop: CASSFDSGGYTDTQYF. The DNA for the CDR3 is TGTGCCAGCAGTTTTGATTCAGGGGGATACACAGATACGCAGTATTTT. The V gene is TRBV28, the J gene TRBJ2-3, with 7 bases matching TRBD1. Germline V CDR1 and CDR2: MDHEN, SYDVKM. The junction had 8 bases not matched to a gene; V was cut back by 3 bases and J by 2 bases. The length of the CDR3 is 16 residues.

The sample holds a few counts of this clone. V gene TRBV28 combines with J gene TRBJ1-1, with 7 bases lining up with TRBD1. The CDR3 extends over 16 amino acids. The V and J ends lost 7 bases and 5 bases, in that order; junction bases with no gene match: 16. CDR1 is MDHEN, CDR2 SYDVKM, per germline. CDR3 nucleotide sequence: TGTGCCAGCACACCTAAATTCGGACAGGCGGAGACTGAAGCTTTCTTT. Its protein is CASTPKFGQAETEAFF.

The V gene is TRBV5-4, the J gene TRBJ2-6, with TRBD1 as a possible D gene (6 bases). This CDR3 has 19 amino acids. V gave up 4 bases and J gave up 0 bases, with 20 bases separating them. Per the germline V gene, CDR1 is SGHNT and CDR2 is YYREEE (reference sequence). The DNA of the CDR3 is TGTGCCAGCAGCAAAGAACCGGGACACCTCAACTCTGGGGCCAACGTCCTGACTTTC. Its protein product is CASSKEPGHLNSGANVLTF.

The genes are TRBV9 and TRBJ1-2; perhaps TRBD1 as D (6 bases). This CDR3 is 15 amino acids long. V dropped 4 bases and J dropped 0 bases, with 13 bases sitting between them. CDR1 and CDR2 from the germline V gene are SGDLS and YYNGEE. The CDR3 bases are TGTGCCAGCAGCCTTGGGACATTCGCTAACTATGGCTACACCTTC. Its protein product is CASSLGTFANYGYTF.

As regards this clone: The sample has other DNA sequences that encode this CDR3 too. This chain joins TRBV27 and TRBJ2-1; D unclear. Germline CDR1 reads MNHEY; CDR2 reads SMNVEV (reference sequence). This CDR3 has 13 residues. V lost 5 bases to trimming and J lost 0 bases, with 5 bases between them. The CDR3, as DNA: TGTGCCAGCAGTCGCCCCTCCTACAATGAGCAGTTCTTC. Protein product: CASSRPSYNEQFF.

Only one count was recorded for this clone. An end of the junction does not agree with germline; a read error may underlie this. As DNA, the CDR3 is TGTGCCAGCTCACCACGGACTAGCGGGGGGGCCTACGAGCATTACTTC. This encodes CASSPRTSGGAYEHYF. This sequence joins TRBV18 and TRBJ2-7; 15 bases map to TRBD2. CDR1 KGHSH and CDR2 LQKENI come from the germline V gene. This CDR3 is 16 amino acids long.